The rows below give T cell receptor beta chains drawn from one sample of a study of Ad26.COV2.S vaccination and SARS-CoV-2 variants. Sequenced by immunoSEQ multiplex PCR; TCRdb stores in-frame clones only, minus some. The data show approximately 250,000 clones, around 88% seen once. Source: peripheral blood, taken in a trial of Ad26.COV2.S vaccine versus placebo. All receptors derive from a person between 18 and 65 years old who received the Ad26.COV2.S COVID-19 vaccine or a placebo. Each CDR3 is given with its conserved first and last residue. The D gene is left open where the match is weak. The size entry is marked missing in some rows and otherwise reads once, few, many or a size class.

D gene,V gene,clone size,J gene,CDR3 protein,CDR3 DNA
-,TRBV14,-,TRBJ1-6,CASSQVSHSPLHF,TGTGCCAGCAGCCAAGTGAGCCATTCACCCCTCCACTTT
-,TRBV6-5,-,TRBJ2-4,CASRGDRLAKNIQYF,TGTGCCAGCAGGGGCGACAGACTAGCCAAAAACATTCAGTACTTC
-,TRBV5-5,-,TRBJ1-2,CASSLSYMDGSLYGYTF,TGTGCCAGCAGCTTGAGTTATATGGACGGAAGCCTTTATGGCTACACCTTC
-,TRBV19,-,TRBJ2-1,CASSTARWNEQFF,TGTGCCAGTAGTACCGCCCGGTGGAATGAGCAGTTCTTC
-,TRBV25-1,-,TRBJ2-7,CASSESVRIAYEQYF,TGTGCCAGCAGTGAATCGGTCAGGATAGCCTACGAGCAGTACTTC
-,TRBV4-3,-,TRBJ1-4,CASSQEGGGLDEKLFF,TGCGCCAGCAGCCAAGAGGGGGGAGGGTTGGATGAAAAACTGTTTTTT
TRBD1,TRBV18,-,TRBJ1-1,CASSPPPRQGGTEAFF,TGTGCCAGCTCACCACCACCTCGACAGGGGGGGACTGAAGCTTTCTTT
TRBD1,TRBV3-1/TRBV3-2,-,TRBJ2-1,CASSPTGGPYNEQFF,TGTGCCAGCAGCCCGACAGGGGGCCCCTACAATGAGCAGTTCTTC
TRBD2,TRBV9,-,TRBJ2-3,CASSPSGGSDTQYF,TGTGCCAGCAGCCCTAGCGGGGGCTCAGATACGCAGTATTTT
TRBD1,TRBV3-1/TRBV3-2,-,TRBJ1-1,CASSQPKLGQGPTEAFF,TGTGCCAGCAGCCAACCGAAGCTAGGACAGGGACCCACTGAAGCTTTCTTT
-,TRBV19,-,TRBJ2-6,CASRTSQGDPGANVLTF,TGTGCCAGTAGAACCTCTCAGGGAGACCCTGGGGCCAACGTCCTGACTTTC
-,TRBV4-3,-,TRBJ2-3,CASSQDMARTDTQYF,TGCGCCAGCAGCCAAGATATGGCCCGCACAGATACGCAGTATTTT
TRBD1,TRBV7-2,-,TRBJ1-4,CASSSMGTGGEKLFF,TGTGCCAGCAGCTCCATGGGGACAGGGGGAGAAAAACTGTTTTTT
-,TRBV3-1/TRBV3-2,-,TRBJ1-4,CASSQFGENEKLFF,TGTGCCAGCAGCCAGTTCGGGGAAAATGAAAAACTGTTTTTT
TRBD2,TRBV19,-,TRBJ2-3,CAPSRGLAGSRDTQYF,TGTGCCCCTAGTAGGGGACTAGCGGGATCACGGGATACGCAGTATTTT
TRBD1,TRBV7-9,few,TRBJ1-6,CASSDTGTVNSPLHF,TGTGCCAGCAGCGATACCGGGACAGTAAATTCACCCCTCCACTTT
-,TRBV27,-,TRBJ2-3,CASSLRESSDTQYF,TGTGCCAGCAGTTTAAGAGAGAGCTCAGATACGCAGTATTTT
TRBD2,TRBV20-1,-,TRBJ2-5,CSASLAGGPFSETQYF,TGCAGTGCTAGTTTAGCGGGAGGGCCTTTCTCAGAGACCCAGTACTTC
-,TRBV4-2,-,TRBJ1-1,CASSQAAGEATEAFF,TGTGCCAGCAGCCAAGCGGCAGGGGAGGCGACTGAAGCTTTCTTT
-,TRBV7-2,-,TRBJ2-4,CASSAREAKNIQYF,TGTGCCAGCAGCGCCCGGGAAGCCAAAAACATTCAGTACTTC
TRBD1,TRBV6-5,once,TRBJ1-2,CASSYSGTGVGYTF,TGTGCCAGCAGTTACTCAGGGACAGGGGTTGGCTACACCTTC
TRBD1,TRBV19,-,TRBJ1-5,CASRGQLYSNQPQHF,TGTGCCAGCAGGGGACAGCTTTATAGCAATCAGCCCCAGCATTTT
-,TRBV7-3,-,TRBJ2-5,CASSLTGPPQETQYF,TGTGCCAGCAGCTTAACTGGCCCCCCCCAAGAGACCCAGTACTTC
TRBD2,TRBV7-2,-,TRBJ2-1,CASSLTRGGVRNEQFF,TGTGCCAGCAGCTTGACGCGGGGGGGAGTCAGAAATGAGCAGTTCTTC
TRBD2,TRBV4-2,-,TRBJ2-3,CASSQNLAGGLYTDTQYF,TGTGCCAGCAGCCAAAATCTAGCGGGGGGCCTCTACACAGATACGCAGTATTTT
TRBD1,TRBV4-3,-,TRBJ2-1,CASSQDGQVSSYNEQFF,TGCGCCAGCAGCCAAGATGGACAGGTGAGCTCCTACAATGAGCAGTTCTTC
-,TRBV3-1/TRBV3-2,-,TRBJ2-7,CASSQTDEQYF,TGTGCCAGCAGCCAAACGGACGAGCAGTACTTC
TRBD1,TRBV5-8,-,TRBJ2-5,CASSQEQGLNQYF,TGTGCCAGCAGCCAAGAACAGGGGCTGAACCAGTACTTC
-,TRBV7-2,once,TRBJ1-1,CASSLFGGNTEAFF,TGTGCCAGCAGCTTATTTGGGGGTAACACTGAAGCTTTCTTT
-,TRBV27,-,TRBJ1-5,CASSLSPSQPQHF,TGTGCCAGCAGTTTAAGCCCAAGCCAGCCCCAGCATTTT
-,TRBV19,-,TRBJ1-2,CATPTRDTPTGRYGYTF,TGTGCCACACCGACCCGGGACACTCCTACGGGGCGCTATGGCTACACCTTC
-,TRBV9,-,TRBJ2-1,CASSVLAASGYNEQFF,TGTGCCAGCAGCGTCCTGGCCGCAAGTGGCTACAATGAGCAGTTCTTC
TRBD2,TRBV15,few,TRBJ2-3,CATSRVSALAGTTDTQYF,TGTGCCACCAGCAGAGTCTCCGCCCTAGCGGGAACCACAGATACGCAGTATTTT
TRBD2,TRBV7-9,-,TRBJ2-1,CASSLRVTGTRYNEQFF,TGTGCCAGCAGCTTAAGAGTGACCGGGACTAGATACAATGAGCAGTTCTTC